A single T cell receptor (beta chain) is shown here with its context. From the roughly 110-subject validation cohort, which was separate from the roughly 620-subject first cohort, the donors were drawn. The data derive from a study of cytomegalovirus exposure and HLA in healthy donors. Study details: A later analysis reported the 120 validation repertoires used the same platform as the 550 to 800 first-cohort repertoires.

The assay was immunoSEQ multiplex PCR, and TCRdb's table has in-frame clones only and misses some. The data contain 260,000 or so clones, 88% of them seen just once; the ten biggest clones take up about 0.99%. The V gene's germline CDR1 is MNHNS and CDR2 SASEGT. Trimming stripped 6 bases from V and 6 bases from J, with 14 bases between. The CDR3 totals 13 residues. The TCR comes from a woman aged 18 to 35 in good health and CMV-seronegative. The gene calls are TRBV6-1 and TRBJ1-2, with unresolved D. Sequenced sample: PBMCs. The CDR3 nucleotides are TGTGCCAGCAGCGCGACTAGCGGCCATGGCTACACCTTC. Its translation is CASSATSGHGYTF.